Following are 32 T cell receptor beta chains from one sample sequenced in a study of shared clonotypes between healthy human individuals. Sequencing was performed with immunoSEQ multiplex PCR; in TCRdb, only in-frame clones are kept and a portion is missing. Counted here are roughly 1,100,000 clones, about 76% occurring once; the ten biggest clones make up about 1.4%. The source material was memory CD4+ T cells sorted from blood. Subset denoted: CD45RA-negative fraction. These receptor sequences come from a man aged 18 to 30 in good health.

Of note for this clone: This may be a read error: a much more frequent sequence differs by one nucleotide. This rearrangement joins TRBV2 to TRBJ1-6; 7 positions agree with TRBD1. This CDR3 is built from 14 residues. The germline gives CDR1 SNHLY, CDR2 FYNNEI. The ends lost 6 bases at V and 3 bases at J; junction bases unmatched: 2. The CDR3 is CASRPGGYNSPLHF. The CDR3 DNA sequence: TGTGCCAGCAGGCCAGGGGGCTATAATTCACCCCTCCACTTT.

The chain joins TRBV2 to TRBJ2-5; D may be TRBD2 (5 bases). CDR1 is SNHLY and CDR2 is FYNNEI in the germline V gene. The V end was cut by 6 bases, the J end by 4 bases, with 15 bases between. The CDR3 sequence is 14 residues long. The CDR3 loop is CASSGVRVLETQYF. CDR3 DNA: TGTGCCAGCAGCGGCGTGAGGGTGCTAGAGACCCAGTACTTC.

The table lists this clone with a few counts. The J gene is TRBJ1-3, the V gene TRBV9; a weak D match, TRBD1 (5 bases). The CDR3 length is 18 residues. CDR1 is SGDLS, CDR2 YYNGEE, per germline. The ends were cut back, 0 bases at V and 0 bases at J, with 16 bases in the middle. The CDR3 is CASSVGDKRGTSGNTIYF. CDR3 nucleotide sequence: TGTGCCAGCAGCGTAGGGGATAAACGGGGGACCTCTGGAAACACCATATATTTT.

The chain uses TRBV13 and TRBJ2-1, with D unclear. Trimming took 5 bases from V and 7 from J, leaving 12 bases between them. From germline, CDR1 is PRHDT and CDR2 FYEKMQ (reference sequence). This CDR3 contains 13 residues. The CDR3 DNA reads TGTGCCAGCAGCCTCCCCACCCCAAATGAGCAGTTCTTC. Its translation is CASSLPTPNEQFF.

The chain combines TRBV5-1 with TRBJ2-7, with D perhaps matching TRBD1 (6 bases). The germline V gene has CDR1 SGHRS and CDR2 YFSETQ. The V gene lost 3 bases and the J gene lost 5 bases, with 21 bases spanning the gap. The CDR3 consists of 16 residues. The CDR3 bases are TGCGCCAGCAGCTCTACTAATCAGGGGAAGGGGAACGAGCAGTACTTC. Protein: CASSSTNQGKGNEQYF.

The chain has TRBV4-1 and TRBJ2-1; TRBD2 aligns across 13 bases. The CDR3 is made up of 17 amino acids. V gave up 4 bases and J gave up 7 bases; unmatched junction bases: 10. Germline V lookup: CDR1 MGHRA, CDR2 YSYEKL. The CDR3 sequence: CASSREITSGGANEQFF. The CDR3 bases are TGCGCCAGCAGCCGAGAAATAACTAGCGGGGGGGCTAATGAGCAGTTCTTC.

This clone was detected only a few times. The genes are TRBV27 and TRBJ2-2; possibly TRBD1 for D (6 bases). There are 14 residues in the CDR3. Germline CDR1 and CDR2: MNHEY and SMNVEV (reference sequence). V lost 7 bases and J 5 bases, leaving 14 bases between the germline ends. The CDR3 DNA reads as TGTGCCAGCAACCGGGAAGGGGGTACCGGGGAGCTGTTTTTT. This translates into CASNREGGTGELFF.

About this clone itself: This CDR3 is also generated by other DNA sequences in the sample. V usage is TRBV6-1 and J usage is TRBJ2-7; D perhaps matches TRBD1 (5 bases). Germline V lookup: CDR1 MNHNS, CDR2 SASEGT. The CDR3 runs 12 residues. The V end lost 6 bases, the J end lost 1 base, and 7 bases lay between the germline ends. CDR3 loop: CASSRQSYEQYF. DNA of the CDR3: TGTGCCAGCAGCAGACAGTCCTACGAGCAGTACTTC.

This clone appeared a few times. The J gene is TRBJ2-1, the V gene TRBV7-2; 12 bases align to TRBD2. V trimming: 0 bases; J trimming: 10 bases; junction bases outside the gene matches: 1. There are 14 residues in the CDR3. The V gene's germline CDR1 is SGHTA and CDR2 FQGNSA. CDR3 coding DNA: TGTGCCAGCAGCTTAGCGGGGACTAGCGGGGAGCAGTTCTTC. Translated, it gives CASSLAGTSGEQFF. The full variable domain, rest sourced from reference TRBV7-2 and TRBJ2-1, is GAGVSQSPSNKVTEKGKDVELRCDPISGHTALYWYRQSLGQGLEFLIYFQGNSAPDKSGLPSDRFSAERTGGSVSTLTIQRTQQEDSAVYLCASSLAGTSGEQFFGPGTRLTVL.

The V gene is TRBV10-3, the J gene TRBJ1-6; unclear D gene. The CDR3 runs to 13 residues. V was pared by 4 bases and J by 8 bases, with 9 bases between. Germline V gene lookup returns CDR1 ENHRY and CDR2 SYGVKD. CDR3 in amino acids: CAISVLRDSPLHF. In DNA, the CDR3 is TGTGCCATCAGTGTTCTTAGGGATTCACCCCTCCACTTT.

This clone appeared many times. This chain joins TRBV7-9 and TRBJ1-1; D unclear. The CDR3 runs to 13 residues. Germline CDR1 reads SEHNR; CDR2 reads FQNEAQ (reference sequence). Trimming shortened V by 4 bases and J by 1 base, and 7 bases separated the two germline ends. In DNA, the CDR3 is TGTGCCAGCAGCTCTATACGGAACACTGAAGCTTTCTTT. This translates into CASSSIRNTEAFF.

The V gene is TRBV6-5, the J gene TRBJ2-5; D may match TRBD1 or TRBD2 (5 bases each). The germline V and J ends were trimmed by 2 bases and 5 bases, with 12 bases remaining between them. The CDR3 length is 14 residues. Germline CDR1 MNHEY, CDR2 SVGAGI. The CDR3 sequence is CASSYGLRGETQYF. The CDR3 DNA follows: TGTGCCAGCAGTTACGGGTTGAGGGGTGAGACCCAGTACTTC.

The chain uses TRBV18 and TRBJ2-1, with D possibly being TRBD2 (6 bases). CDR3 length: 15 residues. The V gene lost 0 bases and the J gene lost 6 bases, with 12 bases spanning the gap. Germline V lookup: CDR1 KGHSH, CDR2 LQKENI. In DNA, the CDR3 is TGTGCCAGCTCACCACCCGCGGGACTTACCAATGAGCAGTTCTTC. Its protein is CASSPPAGLTNEQFF.

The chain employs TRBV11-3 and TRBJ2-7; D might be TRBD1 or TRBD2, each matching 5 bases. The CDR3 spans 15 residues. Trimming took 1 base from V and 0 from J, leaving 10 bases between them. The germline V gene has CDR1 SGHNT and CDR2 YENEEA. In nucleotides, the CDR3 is TGTGCCAGCAGCTTAGGGGCAGGGAGCTCCTACGAGCAGTACTTC. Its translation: CASSLGAGSSYEQYF. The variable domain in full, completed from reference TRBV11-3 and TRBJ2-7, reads EAGVVQSPRYKIIEKKQPVAFWCNPISGHNTLYWYLQNLGQGPELLIRYENEEAVDDSQLPKDRFSAERLKGVDSTLKIQPAELGDSAVYLCASSLGAGSSYEQYFGPGTRLTVT.

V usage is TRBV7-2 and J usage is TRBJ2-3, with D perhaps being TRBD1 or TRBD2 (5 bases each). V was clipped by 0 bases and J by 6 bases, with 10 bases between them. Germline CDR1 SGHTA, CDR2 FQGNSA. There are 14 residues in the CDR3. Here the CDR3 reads CASSLAPGADTQYF. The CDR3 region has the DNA TGTGCCAGCAGCTTAGCGCCCGGGGCCGATACGCAGTATTTT.

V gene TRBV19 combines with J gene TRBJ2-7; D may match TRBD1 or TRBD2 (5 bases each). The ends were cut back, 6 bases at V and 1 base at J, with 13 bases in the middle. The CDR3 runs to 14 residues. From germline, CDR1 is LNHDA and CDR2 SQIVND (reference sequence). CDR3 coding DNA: TGTGCCAGTAGGTTCCGGGACGGATCCTACGAGCAGTACTTC. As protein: CASRFRDGSYEQYF. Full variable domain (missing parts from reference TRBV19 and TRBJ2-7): DGGITQSPKYLFRKEGQNVTLSCEQNLNHDAMYWYRQDPGQGLRLIYYSQIVNDFQKGDIAEGYSVSREKKESFPLTVTSAQKNPTAFYLCASRFRDGSYEQYFGPGTRLTVT.

CDR3 in amino acids: CASSNTLQGLHEQYF. The DNA of the CDR3 is TGTGCCAGCAGCAATACCCTCCAAGGGTTACACGAGCAGTACTTC. The rearrangement uses TRBV7-2 and TRBJ2-7; D not certain. This CDR3 contains 15 residues. Germline V lookup: CDR1 SGHTA, CDR2 FQGNSA. The ends were cut back, 5 bases at V and 5 bases at J, with 19 bases in the middle.

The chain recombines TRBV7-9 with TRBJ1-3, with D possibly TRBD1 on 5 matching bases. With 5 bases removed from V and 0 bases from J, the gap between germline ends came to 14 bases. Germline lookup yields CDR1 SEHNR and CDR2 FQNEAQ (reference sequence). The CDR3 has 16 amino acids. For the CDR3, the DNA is TGTGCCAGCAGCCCCCTCACCGGGGCCTCTGGAAACACCATATATTTT. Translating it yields CASSPLTGASGNTIYF.

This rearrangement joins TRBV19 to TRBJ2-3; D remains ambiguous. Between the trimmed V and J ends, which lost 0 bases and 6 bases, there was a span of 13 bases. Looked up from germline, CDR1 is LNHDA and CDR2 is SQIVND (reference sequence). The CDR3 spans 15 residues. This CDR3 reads CASSIDPASSDTQYF. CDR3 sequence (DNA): TGTGCCAGTAGTATAGACCCCGCCTCTTCGGATACGCAGTATTTT.

CDR3 DNA: TGTGCCAGCAGCTTGAACTCGGGGACAGCTTTCATTTATGGCTACACCTTC. Amino acids: CASSLNSGTAFIYGYTF. The chain combines TRBV5-5 with TRBJ1-2, with TRBD1 matching over 7 bases. The CDR3 sequence is 17 residues long. Germline CDR1 is SGHKS and CDR2 is YYEKEE (reference sequence). J was trimmed by 5 bases and V by 1 base; bases with no gene match: 14.

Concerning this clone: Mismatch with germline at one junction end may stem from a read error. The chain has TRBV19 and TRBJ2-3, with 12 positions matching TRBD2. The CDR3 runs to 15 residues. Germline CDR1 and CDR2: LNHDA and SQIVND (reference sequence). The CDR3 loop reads CANSTTSGRPDTQYF. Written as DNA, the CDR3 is TGTGCCAATAGTACAACTAGCGGGAGGCCAGATACGCAGTATTTT. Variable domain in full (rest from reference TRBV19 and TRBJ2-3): DGGITQSPKYLFRKEGQNVTLSCEQNLNHDAMYWYRQDPGQGLRLIYYSQIVNDFQKGDIAEGYSVSREKKESFPLTVTSAQKNPTAFYLCANSTTSGRPDTQYFGPGTRLTVL.

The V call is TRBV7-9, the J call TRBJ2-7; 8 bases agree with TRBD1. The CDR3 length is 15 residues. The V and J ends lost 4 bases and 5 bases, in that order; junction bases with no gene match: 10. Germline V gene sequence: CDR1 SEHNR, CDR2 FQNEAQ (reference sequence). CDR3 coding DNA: TGTGCCAGCAGCTCCACCATGGCAGGGGGCAACGAGCAGTACTTC. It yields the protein CASSSTMAGGNEQYF.

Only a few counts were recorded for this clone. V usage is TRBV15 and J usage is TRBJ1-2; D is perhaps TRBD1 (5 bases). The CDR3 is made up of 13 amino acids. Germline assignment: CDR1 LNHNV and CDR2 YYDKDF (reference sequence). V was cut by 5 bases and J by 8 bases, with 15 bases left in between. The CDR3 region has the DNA TGTGCCACCAGCGCGGCTGGGGGAAGAGGCTACACCTTC. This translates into CATSAAGGRGYTF.

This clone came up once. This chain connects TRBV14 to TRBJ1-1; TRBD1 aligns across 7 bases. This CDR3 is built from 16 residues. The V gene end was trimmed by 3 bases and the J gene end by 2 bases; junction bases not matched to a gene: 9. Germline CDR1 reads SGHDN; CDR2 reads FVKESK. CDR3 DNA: TGTGCCAGCAGCCATCAAAAACAGGGGAGAAACACTGAAGCTTTCTTT. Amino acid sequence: CASSHQKQGRNTEAFF.

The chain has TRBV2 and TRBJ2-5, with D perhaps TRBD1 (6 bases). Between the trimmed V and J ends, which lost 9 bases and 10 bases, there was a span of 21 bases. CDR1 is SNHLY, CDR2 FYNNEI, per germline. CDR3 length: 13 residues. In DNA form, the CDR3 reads TGTGCCAGATCCACCCGCCTAGAGGGGGACCAGTACTTC. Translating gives CARSTRLEGDQYF.

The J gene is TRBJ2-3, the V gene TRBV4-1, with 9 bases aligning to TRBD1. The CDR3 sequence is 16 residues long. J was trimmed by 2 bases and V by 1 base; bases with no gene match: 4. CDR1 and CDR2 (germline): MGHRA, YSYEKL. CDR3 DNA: TGCGCCAGCAGCCAAGCTTGGACAGGGGCCACAGATACGCAGTATTTT. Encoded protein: CASSQAWTGATDTQYF.

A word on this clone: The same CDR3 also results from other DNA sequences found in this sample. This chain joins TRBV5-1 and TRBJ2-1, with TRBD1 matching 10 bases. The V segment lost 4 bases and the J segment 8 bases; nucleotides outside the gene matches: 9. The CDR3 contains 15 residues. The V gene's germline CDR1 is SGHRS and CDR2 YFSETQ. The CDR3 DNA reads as TGCGCCAGCAGCCCAGGGACAGGGGTTAGAGATGAGCAGTTCTTC. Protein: CASSPGTGVRDEQFF.

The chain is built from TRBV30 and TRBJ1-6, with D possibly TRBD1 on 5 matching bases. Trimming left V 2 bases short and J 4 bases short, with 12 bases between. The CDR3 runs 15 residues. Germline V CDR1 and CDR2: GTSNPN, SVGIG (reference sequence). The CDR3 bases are TGTGCCTGGAGTACCGACAGAGGTTATAATTCACCCCTCCACTTT. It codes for CAWSTDRGYNSPLHF.

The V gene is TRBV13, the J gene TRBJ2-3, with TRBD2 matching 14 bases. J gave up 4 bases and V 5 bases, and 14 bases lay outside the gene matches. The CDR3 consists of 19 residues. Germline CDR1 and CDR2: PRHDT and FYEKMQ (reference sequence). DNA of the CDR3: TGTGCCAGCAGCCTAACACCGTTGCGACTAGCGGGAGGGGCAGATACGCAGTATTTT. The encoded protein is CASSLTPLRLAGGADTQYF.

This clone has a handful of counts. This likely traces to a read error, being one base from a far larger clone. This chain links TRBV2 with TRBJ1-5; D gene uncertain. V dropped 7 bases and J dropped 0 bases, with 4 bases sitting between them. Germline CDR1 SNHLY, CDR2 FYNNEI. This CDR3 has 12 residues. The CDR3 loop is CASTPSNQPQHF. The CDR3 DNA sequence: TGTGCCAGCACACCTAGCAATCAGCCCCAGCATTTT.

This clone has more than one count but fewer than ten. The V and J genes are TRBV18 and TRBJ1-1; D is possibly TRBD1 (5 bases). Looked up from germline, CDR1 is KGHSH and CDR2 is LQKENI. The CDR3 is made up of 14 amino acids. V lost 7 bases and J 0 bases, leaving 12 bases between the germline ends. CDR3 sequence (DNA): TGTGCCAGCTATGACGTACAGGTGAACACTGAAGCTTTCTTT. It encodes CASYDVQVNTEAFF.

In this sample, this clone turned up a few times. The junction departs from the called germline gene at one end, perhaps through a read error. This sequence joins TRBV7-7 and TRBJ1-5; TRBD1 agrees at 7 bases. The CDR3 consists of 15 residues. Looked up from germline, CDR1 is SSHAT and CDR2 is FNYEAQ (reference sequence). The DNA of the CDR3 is TGTGCTAGCAGCTTAGAGGGACAGAGCAATCAGCCCCAGCATTTT. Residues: CASSLEGQSNQPQHF.